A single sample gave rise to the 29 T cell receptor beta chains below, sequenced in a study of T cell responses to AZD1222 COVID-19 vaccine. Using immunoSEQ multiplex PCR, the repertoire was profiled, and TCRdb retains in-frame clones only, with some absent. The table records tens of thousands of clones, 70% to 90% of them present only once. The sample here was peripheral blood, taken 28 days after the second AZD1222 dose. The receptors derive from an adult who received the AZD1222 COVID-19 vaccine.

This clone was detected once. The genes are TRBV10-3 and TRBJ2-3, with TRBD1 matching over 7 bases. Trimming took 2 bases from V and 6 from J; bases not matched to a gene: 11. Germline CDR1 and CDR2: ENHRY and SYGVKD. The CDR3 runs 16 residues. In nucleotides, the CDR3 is TGTGCCATCAGTGAGCCTCAGGGGGTAATAAGGGATACGCAGTATTTT. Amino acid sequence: CAISEPQGVIRDTQYF.

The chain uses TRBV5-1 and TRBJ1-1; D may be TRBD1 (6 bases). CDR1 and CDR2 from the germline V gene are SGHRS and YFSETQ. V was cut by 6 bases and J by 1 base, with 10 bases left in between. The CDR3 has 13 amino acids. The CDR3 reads CASTAQGNTEAFF. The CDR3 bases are TGCGCCAGCACGGCACAGGGGAACACTGAAGCTTTCTTT.

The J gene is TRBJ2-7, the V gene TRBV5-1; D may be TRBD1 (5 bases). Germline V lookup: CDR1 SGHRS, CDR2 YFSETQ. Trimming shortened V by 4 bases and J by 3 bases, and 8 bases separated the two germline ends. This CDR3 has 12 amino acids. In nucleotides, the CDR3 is TGCGCCAGCAGCCCCGACAGCTACGAGCAGTACTTC. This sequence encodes CASSPDSYEQYF.

The CDR3 DNA reads as TGTGCCAGCAGTTTGGACAGGGCCGAAAAACTGTTTTTT. It translates to CASSLDRAEKLFF. The chain employs TRBV12-3 or TRBV12-4 and TRBJ1-4; 8 nucleotides agree with TRBD1. V shed 3 bases and J 8 bases; nucleotides not matched to a gene: 2. The CDR3 has 13 amino acids.

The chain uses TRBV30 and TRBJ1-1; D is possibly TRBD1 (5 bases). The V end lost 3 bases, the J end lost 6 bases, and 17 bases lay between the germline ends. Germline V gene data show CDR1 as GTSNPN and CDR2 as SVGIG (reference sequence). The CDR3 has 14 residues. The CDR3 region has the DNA TGTGCCTGGAGCGGGACGGTGGGGATAGCTGAAGCTTTCTTT. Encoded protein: CAWSGTVGIAEAFF. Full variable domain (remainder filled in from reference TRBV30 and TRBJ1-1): SQTIHQWPATLVQPVGSPLSLECTVEGTSNPNLYWYRQAAGRGLQLLFYSVGIGQISSEVPQNLSASRPQDRQFILSSKKLLLSDSGFYLCAWSGTVGIAEAFFGQGTRLTVV.

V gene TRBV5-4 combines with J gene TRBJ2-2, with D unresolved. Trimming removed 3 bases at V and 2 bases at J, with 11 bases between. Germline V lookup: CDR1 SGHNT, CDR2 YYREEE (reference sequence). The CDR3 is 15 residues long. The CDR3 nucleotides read TGTGCCAGCAGCTCGCCCGGGCGAAACACCGGGGAGCTGTTTTTT. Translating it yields CASSSPGRNTGELFF.

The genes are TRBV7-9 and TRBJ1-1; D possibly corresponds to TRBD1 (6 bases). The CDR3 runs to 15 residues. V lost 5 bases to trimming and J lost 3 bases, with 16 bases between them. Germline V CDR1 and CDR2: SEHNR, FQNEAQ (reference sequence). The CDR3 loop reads CASSPTGGHYTEAFF. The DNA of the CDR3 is TGTGCCAGCAGCCCTACGGGGGGCCATTACACTGAAGCTTTCTTT.

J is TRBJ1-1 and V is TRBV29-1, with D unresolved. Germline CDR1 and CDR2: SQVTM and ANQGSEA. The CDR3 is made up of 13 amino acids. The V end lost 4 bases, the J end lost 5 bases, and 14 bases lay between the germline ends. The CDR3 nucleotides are TGCAGCGTTGGAGAAGGAGTAGGGACTGAAGCTTTCTTT. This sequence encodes CSVGEGVGTEAFF. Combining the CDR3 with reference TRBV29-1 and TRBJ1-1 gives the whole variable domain SAVISQKPSRDICQRGTSLTIQCQVDSQVTMMFWYRQQPGQSLTLIATANQGSEATYESGFVIDKFPISRPNLTFSTLTVSNMSPEDSSIYLCSVGEGVGTEAFFGQGTRLTVV.

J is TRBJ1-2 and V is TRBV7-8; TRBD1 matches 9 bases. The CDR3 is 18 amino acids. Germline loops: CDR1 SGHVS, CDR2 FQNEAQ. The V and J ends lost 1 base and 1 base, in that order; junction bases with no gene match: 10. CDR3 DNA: TGTGCCAGCAGCTTAGTCCCGGGACAGGGACTTCTTAACTATGGCTACACCTTC. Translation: CASSLVPGQGLLNYGYTF.

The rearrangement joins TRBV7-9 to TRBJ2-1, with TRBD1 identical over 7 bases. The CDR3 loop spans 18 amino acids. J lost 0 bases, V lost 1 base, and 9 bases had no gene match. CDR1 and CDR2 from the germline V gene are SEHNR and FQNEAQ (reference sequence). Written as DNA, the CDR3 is TGTGCCAGCAGCTTAGGGTCCCTACAGGGGAGCTCCTACAATGAGCAGTTCTTC. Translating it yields CASSLGSLQGSSYNEQFF.

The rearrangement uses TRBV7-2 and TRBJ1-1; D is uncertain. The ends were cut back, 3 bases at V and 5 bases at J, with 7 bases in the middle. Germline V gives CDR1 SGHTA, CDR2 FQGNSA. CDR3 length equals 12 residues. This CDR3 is CASSFRSTEAFF. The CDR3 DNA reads TGTGCCAGCAGCTTTAGGTCGACTGAAGCTTTCTTT.

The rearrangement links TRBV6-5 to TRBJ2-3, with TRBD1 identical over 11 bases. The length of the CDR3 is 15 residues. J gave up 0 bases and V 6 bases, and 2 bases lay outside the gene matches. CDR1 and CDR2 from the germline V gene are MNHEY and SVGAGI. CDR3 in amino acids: CASRDRGRSTDTQYF. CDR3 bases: TGTGCCAGCAGGGACAGGGGGCGAAGCACAGATACGCAGTATTTT.

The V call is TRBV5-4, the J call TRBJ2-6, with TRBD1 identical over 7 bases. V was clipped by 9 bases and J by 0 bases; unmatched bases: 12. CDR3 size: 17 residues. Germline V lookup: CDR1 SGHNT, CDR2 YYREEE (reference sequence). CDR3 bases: TGTGCCATCCCCACCTTGACAGGGAGCTCTGGGGCCAACGTCCTGACTTTC. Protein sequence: CAIPTLTGSSGANVLTF.

CDR3 nucleotides: TGTGCCAGCAGCCAAGGGACAGGGGTACTTAATTCACCCCTCCACTTT. It specifies CASSQGTGVLNSPLHF. The chain employs TRBV3-1 (or the pseudogene TRBV3-2) and TRBJ1-6; 9 bases align to TRBD1. The CDR3 spans 16 residues. The junction had 4 bases not matched to a gene; V was cut back by 1 base and J by 6 bases. Germline loops: CDR1 LGHDT, CDR2 YNNKEL (reference sequence).

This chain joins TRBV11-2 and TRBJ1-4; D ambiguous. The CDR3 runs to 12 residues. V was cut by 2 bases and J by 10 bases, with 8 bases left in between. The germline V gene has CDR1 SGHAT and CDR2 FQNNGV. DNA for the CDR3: TGTGCCAGCAGCTTAAAGGCGGGAAAACTGTTTTTT. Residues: CASSLKAGKLFF.

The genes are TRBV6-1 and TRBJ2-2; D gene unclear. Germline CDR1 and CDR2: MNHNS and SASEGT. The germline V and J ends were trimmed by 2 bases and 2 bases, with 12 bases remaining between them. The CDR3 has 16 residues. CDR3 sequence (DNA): TGTGCCAGCAGTGAAAGCACAGTTAGTAACACCGGGGAGCTGTTTTTT. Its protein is CASSESTVSNTGELFF.

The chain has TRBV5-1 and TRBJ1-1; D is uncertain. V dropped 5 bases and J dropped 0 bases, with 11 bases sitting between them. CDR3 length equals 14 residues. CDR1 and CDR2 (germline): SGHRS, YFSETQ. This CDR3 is CASREDFMNTEAFF. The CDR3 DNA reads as TGCGCCAGCAGGGAGGACTTCATGAACACTGAAGCTTTCTTT.

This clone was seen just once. The CDR3 region is CASSLERNTEAFF. The CDR3 DNA follows: TGTGCCAGCAGCTTGGAGCGGAACACTGAAGCTTTCTTT. This chain links TRBV7-3 with TRBJ1-1; D remains ambiguous. Germline V gene data show CDR1 as SGHTA and CDR2 as FQGTGA. V lost 3 bases and J lost 1, with 6 bases in between. CDR3 length equals 13 residues.

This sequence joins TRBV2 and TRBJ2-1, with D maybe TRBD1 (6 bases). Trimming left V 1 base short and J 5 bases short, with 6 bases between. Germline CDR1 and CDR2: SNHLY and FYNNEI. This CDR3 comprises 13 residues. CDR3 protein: CASSEGTDNEQFF. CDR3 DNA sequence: TGTGCCAGCAGTGAAGGGACAGACAATGAGCAGTTCTTC.

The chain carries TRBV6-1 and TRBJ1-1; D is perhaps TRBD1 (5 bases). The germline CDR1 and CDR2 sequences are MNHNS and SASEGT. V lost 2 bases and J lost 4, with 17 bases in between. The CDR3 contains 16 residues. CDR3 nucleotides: TGTGCCAGCAGTGAATACGGGAAGGTGGGGGGCACTGAAGCTTTCTTT. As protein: CASSEYGKVGGTEAFF.

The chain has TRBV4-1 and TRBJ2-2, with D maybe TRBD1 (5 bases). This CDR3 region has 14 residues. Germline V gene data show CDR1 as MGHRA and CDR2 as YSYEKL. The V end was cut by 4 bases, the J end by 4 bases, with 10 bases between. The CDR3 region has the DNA TGCGCCAGCAGCCTCCCAAGGGGCACCGGGGAGCTGTTTTTT. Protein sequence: CASSLPRGTGELFF.

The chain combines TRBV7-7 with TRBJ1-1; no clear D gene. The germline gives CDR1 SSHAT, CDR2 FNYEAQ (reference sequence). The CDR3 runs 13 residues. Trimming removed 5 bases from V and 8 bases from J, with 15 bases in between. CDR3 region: CASSRNTESEAFF. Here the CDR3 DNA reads TGTGCCAGCAGCCGAAACACAGAGTCAGAAGCTTTCTTT.

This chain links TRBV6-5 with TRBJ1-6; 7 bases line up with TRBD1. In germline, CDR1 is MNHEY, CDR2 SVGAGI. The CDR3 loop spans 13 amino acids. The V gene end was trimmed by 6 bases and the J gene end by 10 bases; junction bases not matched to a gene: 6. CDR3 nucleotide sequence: TGTGCCAGCAGCCGGGGACAGCAATCACCCCTCCACTTT. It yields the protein CASSRGQQSPLHF.

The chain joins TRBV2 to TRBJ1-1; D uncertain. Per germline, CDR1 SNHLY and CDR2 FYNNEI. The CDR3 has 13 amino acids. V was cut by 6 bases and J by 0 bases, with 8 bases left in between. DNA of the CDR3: TGTGCCAGCAGAATCCTAATGAACACTGAAGCTTTCTTT. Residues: CASRILMNTEAFF.

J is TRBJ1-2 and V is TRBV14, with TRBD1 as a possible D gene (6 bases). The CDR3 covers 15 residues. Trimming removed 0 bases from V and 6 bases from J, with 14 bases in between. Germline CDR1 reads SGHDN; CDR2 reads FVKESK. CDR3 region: CASSQDLLDRNGYTF. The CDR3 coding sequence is TGTGCCAGCAGCCAAGATCTCCTGGACAGAAATGGCTACACCTTC.

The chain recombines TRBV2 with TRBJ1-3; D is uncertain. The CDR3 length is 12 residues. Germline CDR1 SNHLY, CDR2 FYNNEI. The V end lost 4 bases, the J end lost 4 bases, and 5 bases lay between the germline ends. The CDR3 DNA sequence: TGTGCCAGCAGTGTCAACGGAAACACCATATATTTT. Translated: CASSVNGNTIYF.

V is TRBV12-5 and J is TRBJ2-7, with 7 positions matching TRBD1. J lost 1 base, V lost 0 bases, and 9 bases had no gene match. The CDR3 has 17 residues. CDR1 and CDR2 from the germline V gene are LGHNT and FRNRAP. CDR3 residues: CASGLVLLRDRSYEQYF. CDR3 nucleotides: TGTGCTAGTGGTTTGGTACTCCTCCGGGACAGATCCTACGAGCAGTACTTC.

This CDR3 is CASRPDFQGTTDTQYF. DNA of the CDR3: TGTGCCAGCAGACCCGACTTCCAGGGGACCACAGATACGCAGTATTTT. This chain connects TRBV2 to TRBJ2-3; possibly TRBD1 for D (6 bases). Trimming took 6 bases from V and 2 from J, leaving 18 bases between them. Germline assignment: CDR1 SNHLY and CDR2 FYNNEI. CDR3 length: 16 amino acids.

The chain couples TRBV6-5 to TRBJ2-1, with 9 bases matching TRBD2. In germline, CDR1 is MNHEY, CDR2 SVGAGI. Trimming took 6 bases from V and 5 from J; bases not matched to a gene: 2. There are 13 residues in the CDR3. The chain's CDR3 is CASRRGGNNEQFF. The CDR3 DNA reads TGTGCCAGCAGGCGGGGGGGAAACAATGAGCAGTTCTTC.